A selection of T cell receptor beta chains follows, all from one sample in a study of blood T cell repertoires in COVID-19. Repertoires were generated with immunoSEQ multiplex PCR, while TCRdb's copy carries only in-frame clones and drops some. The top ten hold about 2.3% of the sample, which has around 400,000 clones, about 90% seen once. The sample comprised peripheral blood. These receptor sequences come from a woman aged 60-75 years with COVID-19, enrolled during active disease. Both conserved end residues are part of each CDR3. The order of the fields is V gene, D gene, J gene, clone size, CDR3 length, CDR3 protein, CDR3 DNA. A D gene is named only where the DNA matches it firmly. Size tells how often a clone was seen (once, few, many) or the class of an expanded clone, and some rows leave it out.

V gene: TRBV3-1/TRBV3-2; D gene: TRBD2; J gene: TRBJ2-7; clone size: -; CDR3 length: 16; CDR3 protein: CASSQDRLAGWHEQYF; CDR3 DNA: TGTGCCAGCAGCCAAGATCGACTAGCGGGGTGGCACGAGCAGTACTTC
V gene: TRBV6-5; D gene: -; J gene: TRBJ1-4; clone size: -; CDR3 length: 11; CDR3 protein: CATSSREKLFF; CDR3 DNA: TGTGCCACTTCTAGCCGAGAAAAACTGTTTTTT
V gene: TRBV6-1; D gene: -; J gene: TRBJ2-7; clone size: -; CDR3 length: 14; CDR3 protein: CASSELDSHYEQYF; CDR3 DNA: TGTGCCAGCAGTGAATTGGACAGTCACTACGAGCAGTACTTC
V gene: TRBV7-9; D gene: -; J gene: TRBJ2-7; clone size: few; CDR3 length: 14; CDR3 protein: CASSSRTGRDEQYF; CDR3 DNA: TGTGCCAGCAGCTCGAGGACAGGGAGGGACGAGCAGTACTTC
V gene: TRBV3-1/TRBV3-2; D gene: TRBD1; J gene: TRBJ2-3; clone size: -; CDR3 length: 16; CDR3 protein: CASRGVGGSSTDTQYF; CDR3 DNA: TGTGCCAGCAGGGGGGTAGGGGGCAGTAGCACAGATACGCAGTATTTT
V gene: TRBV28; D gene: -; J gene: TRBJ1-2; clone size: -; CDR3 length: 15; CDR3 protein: CASISTGRGGNGYTF; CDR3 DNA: TGTGCCAGCATCTCGACTGGGAGGGGCGGAAATGGCTACACCTTC
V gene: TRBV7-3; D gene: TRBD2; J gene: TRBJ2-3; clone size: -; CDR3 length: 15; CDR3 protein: CASSSVAGGPSTQYF; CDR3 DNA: TGTGCCAGCAGCTCAGTAGCGGGGGGGCCGAGTACGCAGTATTTT
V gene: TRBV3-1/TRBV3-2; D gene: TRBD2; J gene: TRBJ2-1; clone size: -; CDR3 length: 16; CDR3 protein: CASSQELAGMGNEQFF; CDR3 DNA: TGTGCCAGCAGCCAAGAATTAGCGGGGATGGGCAATGAGCAGTTCTTC
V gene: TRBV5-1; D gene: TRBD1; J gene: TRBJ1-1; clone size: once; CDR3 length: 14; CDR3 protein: CASSFRTGGTEAFF; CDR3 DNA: TGCGCCAGCAGCTTTAGGACAGGGGGCACTGAAGCTTTCTTT
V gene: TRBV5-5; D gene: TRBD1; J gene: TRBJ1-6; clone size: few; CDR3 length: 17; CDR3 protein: CASSLAGQGRTGSPLHF; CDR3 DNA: TGTGCCAGCAGCTTGGCGGGACAGGGTAGAACCGGTTCACCCCTCCACTTT
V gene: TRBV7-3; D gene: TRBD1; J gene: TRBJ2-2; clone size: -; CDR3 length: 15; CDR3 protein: CASSPGTANTGELFF; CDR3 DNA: TGTGCCAGCAGCCCTGGGACAGCGAACACCGGGGAGCTGTTTTTT
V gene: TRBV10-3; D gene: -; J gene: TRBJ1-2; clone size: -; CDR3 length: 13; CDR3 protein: CAISGEGIGGYTF; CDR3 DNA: TGTGCCATCAGTGGGGAGGGGATCGGAGGCTACACCTTC
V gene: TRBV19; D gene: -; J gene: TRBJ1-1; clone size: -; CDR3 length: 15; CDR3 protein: CASRGVRGQNTEAFF; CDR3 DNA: TGTGCCAGTAGAGGAGTGAGGGGACAGAACACTGAAGCTTTCTTT
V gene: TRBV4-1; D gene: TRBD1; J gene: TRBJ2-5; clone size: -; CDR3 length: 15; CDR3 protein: CASSQLTGGIVTQYF; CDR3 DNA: TGCGCCAGCAGCCAATTGACAGGGGGGATTGTGACCCAGTACTTC
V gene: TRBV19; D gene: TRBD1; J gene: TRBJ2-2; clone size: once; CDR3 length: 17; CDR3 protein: CASSNPSGQTPPGELFF; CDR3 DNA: TGTGCCAGTAGTAACCCGTCGGGACAGACTCCCCCCGGGGAGCTGTTTTTT
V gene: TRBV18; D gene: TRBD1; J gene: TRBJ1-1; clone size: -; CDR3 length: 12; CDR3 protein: CASSTTGAEAFF; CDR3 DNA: TGTGCCAGCTCAACGACAGGGGCTGAAGCTTTCTTT
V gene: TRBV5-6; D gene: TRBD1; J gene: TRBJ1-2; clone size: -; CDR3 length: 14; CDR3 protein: CASSIRTGRYGYTF; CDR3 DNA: TGTGCCAGCAGCATAAGGACAGGGAGGTATGGCTACACCTTC
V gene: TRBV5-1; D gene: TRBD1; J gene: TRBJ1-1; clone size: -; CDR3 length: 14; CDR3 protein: CASSFTGGVTEAFF; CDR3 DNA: TGCGCCAGCAGCTTCACAGGGGGAGTCACTGAAGCTTTCTTT
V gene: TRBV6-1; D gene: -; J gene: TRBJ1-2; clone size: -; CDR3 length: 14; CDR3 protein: CASSEAKINYGYTF; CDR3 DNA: TGTGCCAGCAGTGAAGCCAAAATTAACTATGGCTACACCTTC
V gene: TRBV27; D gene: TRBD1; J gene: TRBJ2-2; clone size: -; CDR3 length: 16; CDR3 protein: CASSPDRAPYTGELFF; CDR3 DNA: TGTGCCAGCAGTCCGGACAGGGCCCCCTACACCGGGGAGCTGTTTTTT
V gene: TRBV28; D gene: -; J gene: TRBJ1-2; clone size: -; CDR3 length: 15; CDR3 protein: CASSQRGAGNYGYTF; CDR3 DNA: TGTGCCAGCAGTCAAAGGGGAGCGGGAAACTATGGCTACACCTTC
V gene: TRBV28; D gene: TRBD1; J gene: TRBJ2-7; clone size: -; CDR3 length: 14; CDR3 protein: CASSYGDSSYEQYF; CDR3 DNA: TGTGCCAGCAGTTACGGGGACAGCTCCTACGAGCAGTACTTC
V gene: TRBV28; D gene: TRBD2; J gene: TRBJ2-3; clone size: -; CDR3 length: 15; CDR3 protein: CASSAPSGGTDTQYF; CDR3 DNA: TGTGCCAGCAGTGCCCCTAGCGGGGGGACAGATACGCAGTATTTT
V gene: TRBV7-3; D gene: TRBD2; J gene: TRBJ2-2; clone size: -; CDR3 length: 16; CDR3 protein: CASSTASGGQVGELFF; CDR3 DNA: TGTGCCAGCAGCACAGCTAGCGGGGGCCAGGTCGGGGAGCTGTTTTTT
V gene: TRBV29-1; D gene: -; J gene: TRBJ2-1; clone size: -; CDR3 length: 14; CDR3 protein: CSVQYMTEADEQFF; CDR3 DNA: TGCAGCGTCCAATACATGACAGAAGCCGATGAGCAGTTCTTC
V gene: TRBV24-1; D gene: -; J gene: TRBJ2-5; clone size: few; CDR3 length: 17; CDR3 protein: CATSDAIRDPEGETQYF; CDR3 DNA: TGTGCCACCAGTGACGCAATTCGGGATCCGGAGGGGGAGACCCAGTACTTC
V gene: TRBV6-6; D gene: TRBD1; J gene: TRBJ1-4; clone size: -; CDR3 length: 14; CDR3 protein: CASAGTGNNEKLFF; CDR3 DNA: TGTGCCAGCGCCGGGACAGGGAATAACGAAAAACTGTTTTTT
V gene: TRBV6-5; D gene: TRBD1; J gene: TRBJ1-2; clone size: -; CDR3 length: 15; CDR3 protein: CASSTEGRGQWGYTF; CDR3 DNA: TGTGCCAGCAGTACCGAGGGCAGGGGGCAGTGGGGCTACACCTTC
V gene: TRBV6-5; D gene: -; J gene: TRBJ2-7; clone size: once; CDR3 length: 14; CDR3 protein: CASSLYRPSYEQYF; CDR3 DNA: TGTGCCAGCAGTTTATACAGGCCGTCCTACGAGCAGTACTTC
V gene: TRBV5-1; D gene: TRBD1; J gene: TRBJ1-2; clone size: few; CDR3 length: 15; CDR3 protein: CASSLAGQGEDGYTF; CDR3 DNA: TGCGCCAGCAGCTTGGCGGGACAGGGGGAGGATGGCTACACCTTC
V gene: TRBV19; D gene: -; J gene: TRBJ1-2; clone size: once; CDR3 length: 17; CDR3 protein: CASSTVFGGLVNYGYTF; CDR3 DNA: TGTGCCAGTAGTACGGTCTTCGGGGGTCTGGTCAACTATGGCTACACCTTC
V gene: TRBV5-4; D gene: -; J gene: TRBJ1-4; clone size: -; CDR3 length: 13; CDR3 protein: CASARATNEKLFF; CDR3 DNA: TGTGCCAGCGCACGGGCAACTAATGAAAAACTGTTTTTT
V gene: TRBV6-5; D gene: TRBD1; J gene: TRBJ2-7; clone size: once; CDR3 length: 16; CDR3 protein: CASSYSEVGGLYEQYF; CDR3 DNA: TGTGCCAGCAGTTACTCGGAGGTAGGGGGCCTCTACGAGCAGTACTTC
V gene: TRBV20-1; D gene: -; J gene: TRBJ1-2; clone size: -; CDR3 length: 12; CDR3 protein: CSASPGSYGYTF; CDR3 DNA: TGCAGTGCTAGTCCGGGGAGCTATGGCTACACCTTC
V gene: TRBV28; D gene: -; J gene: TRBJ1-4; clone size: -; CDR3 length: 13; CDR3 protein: CASSPNQLQKLFF; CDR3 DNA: TGTGCCAGCAGTCCAAACCAACTCCAAAAACTGTTTTTT
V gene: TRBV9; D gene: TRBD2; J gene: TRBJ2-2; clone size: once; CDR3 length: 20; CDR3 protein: CASSVVHRTSGVGDTGELFF; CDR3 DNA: TGTGCCAGCAGCGTAGTTCACCGGACTAGCGGGGTCGGCGACACCGGGGAGCTGTTTTTT
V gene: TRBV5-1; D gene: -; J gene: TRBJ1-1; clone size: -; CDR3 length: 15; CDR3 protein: CASSLGGTTNTEAFF; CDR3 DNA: TGCGCCAGCAGCTTGGGGGGGACAACGAACACTGAAGCTTTCTTT
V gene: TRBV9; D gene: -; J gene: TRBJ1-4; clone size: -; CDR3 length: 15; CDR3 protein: CASSVVGGVREKLFF; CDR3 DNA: TGTGCCAGCAGCGTAGTTGGGGGGGTGCGTGAAAAACTGTTTTTT
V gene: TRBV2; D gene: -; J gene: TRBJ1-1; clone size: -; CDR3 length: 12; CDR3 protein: CASGREGTEAFF; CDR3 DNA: TGTGCCAGCGGTCGGGAAGGGACTGAAGCTTTCTTT
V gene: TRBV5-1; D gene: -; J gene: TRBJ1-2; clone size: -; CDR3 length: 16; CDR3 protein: CASSLAGGGGSYGYTF; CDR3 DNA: TGCGCCAGCAGCTTGGCGGGGGGCGGTGGGTCCTATGGCTACACCTTC
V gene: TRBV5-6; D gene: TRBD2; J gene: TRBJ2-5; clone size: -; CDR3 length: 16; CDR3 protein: CASSLPGTSGQETQYF; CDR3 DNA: TGTGCCAGCAGCTTGCCCGGGACTAGCGGGCAAGAGACCCAGTACTTC
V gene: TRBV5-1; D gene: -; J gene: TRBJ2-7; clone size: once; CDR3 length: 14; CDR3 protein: CASSLERVFDEQYF; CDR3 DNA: TGCGCCAGCAGCTTGGAGCGGGTTTTCGATGAGCAGTACTTC
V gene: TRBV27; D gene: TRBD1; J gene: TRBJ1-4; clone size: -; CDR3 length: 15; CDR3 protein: CASSNLDRGNEKLFF; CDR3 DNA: TGTGCCAGCAGTAACCTCGACAGGGGGAATGAAAAACTGTTTTTT
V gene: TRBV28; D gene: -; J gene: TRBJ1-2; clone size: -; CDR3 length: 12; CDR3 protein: CASRASHYGYTF; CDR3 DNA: TGTGCCAGCAGAGCGAGCCACTATGGCTACACCTTC
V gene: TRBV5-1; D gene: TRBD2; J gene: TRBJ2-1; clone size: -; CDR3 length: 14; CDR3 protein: CASSFGRGGNEQFF; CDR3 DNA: TGCGCCAGCAGCTTCGGTCGGGGGGGTAATGAGCAGTTCTTC
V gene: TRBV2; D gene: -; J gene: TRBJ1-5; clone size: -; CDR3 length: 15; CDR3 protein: CASRETGLVNQPQHF; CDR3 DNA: TGTGCCAGCAGAGAGACGGGTTTGGTCAATCAGCCCCAGCATTTT
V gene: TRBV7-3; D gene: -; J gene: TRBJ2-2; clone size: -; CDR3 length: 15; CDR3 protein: CASSLAPVETGELFF; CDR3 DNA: TGTGCCAGCAGCTTAGCTCCCGTCGAGACCGGGGAGCTGTTTTTT
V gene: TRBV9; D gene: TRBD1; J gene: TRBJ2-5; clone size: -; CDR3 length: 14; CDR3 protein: CASSVAGGQETQYF; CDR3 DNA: TGTGCCAGCAGCGTAGCAGGGGGTCAAGAGACCCAGTACTTC